The clone carrying this T cell receptor (beta chain) was detected a few times. Its antigen is unknown. Germline V gene data show CDR1 as DFQATT and CDR2 as SNEGSKA (reference sequence). CDR3 length: 15 residues. After removal of 6 bases from V and 5 bases from J, the junction contained 14 bases not matched to a gene. Cultured CD4+ T cells had their DNA profiled by the Oncomine TCR Beta short-read assay. From CD4+ T cells that had been cultured, genomic DNA was extracted. Via MiXCR, TCRdb re-called the PCR reads, giving one row per CDR3 protein. The sample comprises over 10,000 distinct CDR3 sequences, 41% of which are singletons, and 7.5% to 10% rests with the top ten. The record originates from a study of vaccination and CD4 T cells after COVID-19. Study in general: Once diagnosed, patients had post-COVID samples drawn a median roughly 110 days later (range 35 to 161). A CEFX pool, an HIV-1 Nef pool, or else no peptide went into the control cultures.

Treatment here: approximately nine-day PBMC culture with coronavirus spike peptide pools or control peptides (ViraFEST assay). Cultures of PBMCs, about 2 million per well, were set up with roughly 9.5 IU/ml IL-2 and approximately 9.7 ug/ml peptide pools. The receptor was derived from a human donor who had recovered from COVID-19. The starting material was CD4+ T cells from blood, cultured in vitro, obtained after SARS-CoV-2 vaccination. The gene calls are TRBV20-1 and TRBJ2-5; TRBD2 aligns across 8 bases. In nucleotides, the CDR3 is TGCAGTGCCTTCAAAGCGGGAGAGGCTGGGGAGACCCAGTACTTC. It specifies CSAFKAGEAGETQYF.